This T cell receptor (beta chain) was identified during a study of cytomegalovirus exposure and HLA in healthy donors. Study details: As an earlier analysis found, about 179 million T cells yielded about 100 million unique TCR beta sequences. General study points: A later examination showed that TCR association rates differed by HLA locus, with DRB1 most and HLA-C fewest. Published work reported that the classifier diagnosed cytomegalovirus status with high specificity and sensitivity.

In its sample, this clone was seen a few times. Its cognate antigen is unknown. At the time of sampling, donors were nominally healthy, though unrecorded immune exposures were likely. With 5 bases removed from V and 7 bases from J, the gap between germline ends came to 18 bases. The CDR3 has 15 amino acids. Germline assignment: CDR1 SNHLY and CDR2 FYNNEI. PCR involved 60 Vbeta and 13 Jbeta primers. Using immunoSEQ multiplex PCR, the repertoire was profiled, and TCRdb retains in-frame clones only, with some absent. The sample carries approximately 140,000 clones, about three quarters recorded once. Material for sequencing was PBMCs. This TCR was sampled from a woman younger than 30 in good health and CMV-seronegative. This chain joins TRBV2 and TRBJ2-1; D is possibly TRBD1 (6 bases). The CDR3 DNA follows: TGTGCCAGCAGTTACGAACCGGGACAATTAAATGAGCAGTTCTTC. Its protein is CASSYEPGQLNEQFF.